This T cell receptor (beta chain) was sequenced for a study of OX40 agonist ivuxolimab in advanced cancers. Study-level background: Participants, 82.7% male, averaged roughly 59 years of age, ranging from roughly 23 to 80. Points from the study as a whole: CD8+ T cells showed, on average, more clonal expansion than CD4+ cells. Doses of 0.1 to 3.0 mg/kg were accompanied by clonal expansion of CD4+ and CD8+ blood T cells by week 6. A proportion of nonresponders additionally exhibited low normalized T-cell clonal expansion.

Measured with immunoSEQ multiplex PCR; TCRdb has only the in-frame clones, and not every one. The table lists 100,000 to 120,000 clones, roughly 89% of them singletons. Concerning this clone itself: The antigen remains undetermined.

There are 15 residues in the CDR3. Germline V gives CDR1 MNHNS, CDR2 SASEGT. The ends lost 4 bases at V and 5 bases at J; junction bases unmatched: 9. The sequencing used CD4+ or CD8+ T cells sorted from blood, collected in a trial of the OX40 agonist ivuxolimab. The chain links TRBV6-1 to TRBJ1-2; the match to TRBD1 covers 8 bases. This TCR came from an adult with an advanced solid tumor such as melanoma, head and neck, liver or kidney cancer. CDR3 in amino acids: CASSGGQGALYGYTF. The CDR3 nucleotides read TGTGCCAGCAGTGGAGGACAGGGAGCCTTATATGGCTACACCTTC.